This T cell receptor beta chain was obtained from a study of spatial heterogeneity in lung cancer. Turning to the study itself: Detected beta-chain sequences consistently exceeded alpha-chain sequences.

Every individual TCR cDNA molecule carried its own unique molecular identifier, which allowed correction of PCR and sequencing errors. A single record per CDR3 protein comes from TCRdb applying MiXCR to the 5' RACE reads. In the table there are 10,000 to 15,000 distinct CDR3 sequences, 3% to 5% of which are singletons. The time point was: sample taken at primary tumor resection. Whole RNA, isolated from tumor, nontumor lung or frozen PBMC, was sequenced without prior sorting. Findings of the study overall: TCRs found ubiquitously expanded in tumor appeared in blood more at resection than at follow-up.

This clonotype occurred many times. No antigen is known for it. This beta chain was picked up by a library intended for alpha chains and is off target, so its count carries little meaning. The receptor was isolated from a male donor with early-stage non-small cell lung cancer. Sequenced here: PBMCs, sampled at surgery.

This chain's CDR3 is CASSERAGTYF. The CDR3 DNA reads TGTGCCAGCAGTGAAAGGGCAGGGACGTACTTC. The chain has TRBV6-1 and TRBJ2-5; the D call may be TRBD1 or TRBD2 (5 bases each). With 2 bases removed from V and 13 bases from J, the gap between germline ends came to 11 bases. The germline CDR1 and CDR2 sequences are MNHNS and SASEGT. The CDR3 extends over 11 amino acids.